Sequencing of this T cell receptor beta chain was carried out in a study of blood T cells in healthy people across ages. PCR was performed a second time for 7 to 11 cycles using a sample-barcoded 5' primer and a J-beta primer mix. TCRdb re-analysed the 5' RACE reads in MiXCR, keeping a single row per CDR3 protein. Of roughly 1.5 million distinct CDR3 sequences in the sample, 35% to 45% were seen once. Germline trimming cut 3 bases from V and 1 base from J; bases unmatched to any gene: 10. Germline-derived CDR1 and CDR2 are LNHNV and YYDKDF (reference sequence). CDR3 length: 18 residues. The TCR sequence derives from a woman aged 18-29 years in good health. The sample was blood. The chain couples TRBV15 to TRBJ2-3; 10 bases match TRBD1. The CDR3 sequence: CATSRNTFGQGGTDTQYF. Here the CDR3 DNA reads TGTGCCACCAGCAGGAATACCTTCGGACAGGGGGGCACAGATACGCAGTATTTT.